Each of the 27 T cell receptor beta chains below was sequenced from the same sample in a study of shared T cell receptors in the human thymus. Sequencing was performed with immunoSEQ multiplex PCR; in TCRdb, only in-frame clones are kept and a portion is missing. The sample carries approximately 730,000 clones, over 75% recorded once. These same records also appear under a second study, on human thymus T cells.

The sequenced sample consisted of thymocytes. These receptor sequences come from a girl in the first two years of life with a congenital heart defect.

A single count supports this clone. The CDR3 is CASRALLLRVVTGELFF. The DNA of the CDR3 is TGCGCCAGCAGGGCTCTCCTTCTCAGGGTGGTGACCGGGGAGCTGTTTTTT. The chain carries TRBV5-1 and TRBJ2-2, with D perhaps matching TRBD1 (5 bases). Trimming removed 5 bases at V and 5 bases at J, with 22 bases between. Germline CDR1 is SGHRS and CDR2 is YFSETQ. CDR3 size: 17 residues.

This chain links TRBV9 with TRBJ2-3; TRBD1 matches 7 bases. Germline trimming cut 3 bases from V and 2 bases from J; bases unmatched to any gene: 3. Per germline, CDR1 SGDLS and CDR2 YYNGEE. This CDR3 is 14 amino acids long. CDR3 sequence reads: CASSADRDTDTQYF. The CDR3 DNA reads as TGTGCCAGCAGCGCTGACAGGGACACAGATACGCAGTATTTT.

The chain uses TRBV7-2 and TRBJ2-3; a weak D match, TRBD1 (5 bases). V was shortened by 4 bases and J by 0 bases, with 11 bases between the two germline ends. The V gene's germline CDR1 is SGHTA and CDR2 FQGNSA. The CDR3 spans 15 residues. The CDR3 sequence is CASSSYRQSTDTQYF. The CDR3 DNA is TGTGCCAGCAGCTCTTATAGACAGAGCACAGATACGCAGTATTTT.

This sequence joins TRBV4-1 and TRBJ1-6; no clear D. CDR1 and CDR2 (germline): MGHRA, YSYEKL. V lost 2 bases and J lost 6, with 8 bases in between. The CDR3 is made up of 14 amino acids. This CDR3 reads CASSQLRSNSPLHF. DNA of the CDR3: TGCGCCAGCAGCCAACTGCGGTCTAATTCACCCCTCCACTTT.

The gene calls are TRBV4-1 and TRBJ1-1; no reliable D call. CDR1 is MGHRA and CDR2 is YSYEKL in the germline V gene. This CDR3 spans 14 amino acids. V was pared by 1 base and J by 2 bases, with 8 bases between. The CDR3 nucleotides read TGCGCCAGCAGCCAAGTTCCTATAAACACTGAAGCTTTCTTT. Its protein is CASSQVPINTEAFF.

The rearrangement uses TRBV19 and TRBJ2-1; possible D gene TRBD1, 6 bases. Trimming took off 6 bases at V and 0 bases at J, with 18 bases between the two ends. The CDR3 consists of 17 residues. Germline CDR1 LNHDA, CDR2 SQIVND (reference sequence). CDR3 DNA sequence: TGTGCCAGTAGGCCCAGGGGACGCGCGTCCTCCTACAATGAGCAGTTCTTC. Encoded protein: CASRPRGRASSYNEQFF.

V usage is TRBV5-4 and J usage is TRBJ1-1, with D perhaps TRBD1 (6 bases). The CDR3 totals 13 residues. V lost 5 bases, J lost 6 bases, and 14 bases lay in between. Per the germline V gene, CDR1 is SGHNT and CDR2 is YYREEE (reference sequence). Here the CDR3 DNA reads TGTGCCAGCAGACGGACAGTAACCGCTGAAGCTTTCTTT. This translates into CASRRTVTAEAFF.

The chain has TRBV6-1 and TRBJ2-5, with D tentatively TRBD2 (6 bases). The J call may be faulty, since TRBJ2-7 better matches the DNA end. Germline CDR1 reads MNHNS; CDR2 reads SASEGT. CDR3 length equals 15 residues. CDR3 residues: CASSEAEFAGTEQYF. The CDR3 nucleotides are TGTGCCAGCAGTGAAGCCGAGTTTGCGGGGACCGAGCAGTACTTC.

The V call is TRBV2, the J call TRBJ1-3; 10 nucleotides align to TRBD1. The germline V gene encodes CDR1 SNHLY and CDR2 FYNNEI. With 5 bases clipped from V and 4 bases from J, the junction kept 5 bases outside the gene matches. The CDR3 is 15 amino acids. The CDR3 sequence is CASSPGQGCGNTIYF. The CDR3 bases are TGTGCCAGCAGTCCGGGACAGGGGTGCGGAAACACCATATATTTT.

This chain connects TRBV5-6 to TRBJ2-3, with TRBD2 identical over 8 bases. The germline V gene encodes CDR1 SGHDT and CDR2 YYEEEE. V gave up 4 bases and J gave up 10 bases; unmatched junction bases: 17. The CDR3 has 16 residues. CDR3 loop: CASSRKGTGGVWAQYF. CDR3 coding DNA: TGTGCCAGCAGCCGTAAAGGGACGGGGGGGGTCTGGGCGCAGTATTTT. Full variable domain (missing parts from reference TRBV5-6 and TRBJ2-3): DAGVTQSPTHLIKTRGQQVTLRCSPKSGHDTVSWYQQALGQGPQFIFQYYEEEERQRGNFPDRFSGHQFPNYSSELNVNALLLGDSALYLCASSRKGTGGVWAQYFGPGTRLTVL.

This clone was observed a handful of times. The chain couples TRBV7-9 to TRBJ1-1, with D possibly being TRBD1 (5 bases). CDR1 and CDR2 from the germline V gene are SEHNR and FQNEAQ (reference sequence). This CDR3 has 17 amino acids. Trimming left V 1 base short and J 5 bases short, with 20 bases between. The CDR3 DNA reads as TGTGCCAGCAGCTTAGTATCTGCGGGACTCCATCGGACTGAAGCTTTCTTT. The encoded protein is CASSLVSAGLHRTEAFF. The full variable domain, completed using reference TRBV7-9 and TRBJ1-1, is DTGVSQNPRHKITKRGQNVTFRCDPISEHNRLYWYRQTLGQGPEFLTYFQNEAQLEKSRLLSDRFSAERPKGSFSTLEIQRTEQGDSAMYLCASSLVSAGLHRTEAFFGQGTRLTVV.

This chain uses TRBV29-1 with TRBJ1-2, with D possibly TRBD1 on 5 matching bases. CDR1 is SQVTM, CDR2 ANQGSEA, per germline. The CDR3 consists of 13 residues. Trimming removed 7 bases from V and 6 bases from J, with 18 bases in between. This chain's CDR3 is CSGRGGRSNGYTF. In nucleotides, the CDR3 is TGCAGCGGGCGCGGGGGTAGGTCGAATGGCTACACCTTC.

The chain combines TRBV11-2 with TRBJ1-1; 10 nucleotides align to TRBD1. CDR1 and CDR2 from the germline V gene are SGHAT and FQNNGV. The CDR3 covers 15 residues. The V segment lost 3 bases and the J segment 5 bases; nucleotides outside the gene matches: 6. This chain's CDR3 is CASSFDRGRGTEAFF. The CDR3 DNA follows: TGTGCCAGCAGCTTCGACAGGGGGCGTGGGACTGAAGCTTTCTTT. The full variable domain, completed using reference TRBV11-2 and TRBJ1-1, is EAGVAQSPRYKIIEKRQSVAFWCNPISGHATLYWYQQILGQGPKLLIQFQNNGVVDDSQLPKDRFSAERLKGVDSTLKIQPAKLEDSAVYLCASSFDRGRGTEAFFGQGTRLTVV.

This chain links TRBV14 with TRBJ2-3, with D unresolved. This CDR3 contains 12 residues. V was clipped by 4 bases and J by 4 bases, with 6 bases between them. Germline V CDR1 and CDR2: SGHDN, FVKESK. CDR3 nucleotides: TGTGCCAGCAGCCTCCCCTCAGATACGCAGTATTTT. Protein sequence: CASSLPSDTQYF.

The chain couples TRBV5-6 to TRBJ1-2, with TRBD1 as a possible D gene (6 bases). The germline V gene encodes CDR1 SGHDT and CDR2 YYEEEE. The V end lost 0 bases, the J end lost 7 bases, and 16 bases lay between the germline ends. The CDR3 is 15 amino acids. CDR3 sequence reads: CASSLAGGNRLGYTF. DNA of the CDR3: TGTGCCAGCAGCTTGGCGGGGGGCAACCGGCTTGGCTACACCTTC.

This clone was counted once. The genes are TRBV10-2 and TRBJ2-7; D perhaps matches TRBD1 (6 bases). The V gene's germline CDR1 is WSHSY and CDR2 SAAADI. Trimming left V 3 bases short and J 3 bases short, with 12 bases between. CDR3 length equals 14 residues. The CDR3 DNA sequence: TGCGCCAGCAGTGATCCCAGGGGATTCTACGAGCAGTACTTC. It specifies CASSDPRGFYEQYF.

The chain joins TRBV10-1 to TRBJ2-3; a weak D match, TRBD2 (6 bases). Germline CDR1 reads WNHNN; CDR2 reads SYGVQD (reference sequence). Trimming took 7 bases from V and 4 from J, leaving 9 bases between them. This CDR3 spans 12 amino acids. In nucleotides, the CDR3 is TGCGCCAGCAATCTAGCGCCAGATACGCAGTATTTT. Its translation is CASNLAPDTQYF.

The chain combines TRBV19 with TRBJ2-3; 8 nucleotides agree with TRBD1. The CDR3 runs 17 residues. Per germline, CDR1 LNHDA and CDR2 SQIVND (reference sequence). Trimming removed 4 bases from V and 1 base from J; junction bases left unmatched: 10. The CDR3 DNA reads TGTGCCAGTAGTACTCAAGGGAGACAGGGGCGCACAGATACGCAGTATTTT. Translated: CASSTQGRQGRTDTQYF.

V is TRBV5-1 and J is TRBJ1-1; 8 bases are shared with TRBD1. Looked up from germline, CDR1 is SGHRS and CDR2 is YFSETQ. Trimming removed 4 bases from V and 3 bases from J; junction bases left unmatched: 11. The length of the CDR3 is 16 residues. CDR3 bases: TGCGCCAGCAGCAGGACAGGGCGATTTGGAGACACTGAAGCTTTCTTT. Its translation: CASSRTGRFGDTEAFF.

This chain uses TRBV7-9 with TRBJ2-1, with 10 nucleotides matching TRBD2. CDR3 length: 17 residues. The V gene's germline CDR1 is SEHNR and CDR2 FQNEAQ (reference sequence). Trimming cost V 1 base and J 12 bases; bases outside gene matches: 15. The chain's CDR3 is CASSLVLERGGCHGQFF. CDR3 nucleotide sequence: TGTGCCAGCAGCTTAGTATTGGAGCGGGGGGGCTGTCACGGGCAGTTCTTC.

The V gene is TRBV29-1, the J gene TRBJ2-4, with TRBD1 matching 8 bases. The germline CDR1 and CDR2 sequences are SQVTM and ANQGSEA. V dropped 4 bases and J dropped 9; count of bases not matched to a gene: 2. The CDR3 contains 11 residues. The chain's CDR3 is CSVVDRAIQYF. The CDR3 DNA sequence: TGCAGCGTTGTGGACAGGGCCATTCAGTACTTC.

V and J are TRBV19 and TRBJ2-7, with a possible D match to TRBD2 (5 bases). The CDR3 consists of 14 residues. The V gene's germline CDR1 is LNHDA and CDR2 SQIVND (reference sequence). V lost 4 bases and J 5 bases, leaving 15 bases between the germline ends. The CDR3 DNA sequence: TGTGCCAGTAGTACTCTTGAGGGTAGCGACGAGCAGTACTTC. It is translated as CASSTLEGSDEQYF.

The chain couples TRBV5-1 to TRBJ2-3; 13 bases fit TRBD2. With V trimmed by 4 bases and J by 9 bases, 11 bases remained unmatched. CDR3 size: 16 residues. The germline V gene has CDR1 SGHRS and CDR2 YFSETQ. The CDR3 coding sequence is TGCGCCAGCAGCCCGGCAGCGACTAGCGGGGGGATAACGCAGTATTTT. Its translation: CASSPAATSGGITQYF.

The chain links TRBV5-4 to TRBJ1-3; 8 positions match TRBD1. J gave up 2 bases and V 0 bases, and 4 bases lay outside the gene matches. The length of the CDR3 is 16 residues. Germline loops: CDR1 SGHNT, CDR2 YYREEE (reference sequence). CDR3 residues: CASSLAAGGTGNTIYF. The CDR3 nucleotides are TGTGCCAGCAGCTTGGCCGCAGGGGGCACTGGAAACACCATATATTTT.

V usage is TRBV12-5 and J usage is TRBJ1-1; no definite D call. The germline V gene encodes CDR1 LGHNT and CDR2 FRNRAP. The ends were cut back, 2 bases at V and 4 bases at J, with 20 bases in the middle. CDR3 length: 17 amino acids. CDR3 DNA: TGTGCTAGTGGTTTGACATCTCTCACGAGGGTGATCACTGAAGCTTTCTTT. It is translated as CASGLTSLTRVITEAFF.

The chain employs TRBV4-1 and TRBJ1-2; D is ambiguous. Trimming pared 2 bases from V and 0 bases from J, leaving 13 bases between. The CDR3 loop spans 16 amino acids. Germline V gene lookup returns CDR1 MGHRA and CDR2 YSYEKL. The CDR3 sequence: CASSQQKEGANYGYTF. The CDR3 nucleotides are TGCGCCAGCAGCCAACAGAAAGAGGGAGCTAACTATGGCTACACCTTC.

This clone has only one observation. This sequence joins TRBV7-8 and TRBJ2-1; 7 nucleotides line up with TRBD2. The CDR3 runs to 14 residues. With V trimmed by 5 bases and J by 0 bases, 1 base remained unmatched. CDR1 SGHVS and CDR2 FQNEAQ come from the germline V gene. CDR3 loop: CASSRGVSYNEQFF. The CDR3 coding sequence is TGTGCCAGCAGCCGGGGGGTCTCCTACAATGAGCAGTTCTTC. The full variable domain, completed using reference TRBV7-8 and TRBJ2-1, is GAGVSQSPRYKVAKRGQDVALRCDPISGHVSLFWYQQALGQGPEFLTYFQNEAQLDKSGLPSDRFFAERPEGSVSTLKIQRTQQEDSAVYLCASSRGVSYNEQFFGPGTRLTVL.